This T cell receptor (beta chain) was retrieved from a study of beta chain features in type 1 diabetes. The sequenced template was cDNA made from the entire isolated RNA. The repertoire was sequenced with immunoSEQ multiplex PCR; TCRdb's copy has only in-frame clones and lacks some. This table has 400,000 to 550,000 clones, roughly an eighth appearing once. J gave up 1 base and V 4 bases, and 7 bases lay outside the gene matches. The CDR3 spans 15 residues. Points on this clone: The target antigen is unknown.

Notes on the study in general: The study notes PCR might favor shorter templates equally in patients and controls. Within patients, naive, central memory and Treg TCRB repertoires seemed more similar than within healthy donors.

Sequencing was carried out using naive CD4+ T cells from blood. The receptor was isolated from a woman aged 18-35 years in good health. J is TRBJ2-7 and V is TRBV23-1; TRBD1 matches 7 bases. TRBV23-1 is an open reading frame whose function is uncertain. The CDR3 DNA follows: TGCGCCAGCAGTCGCCACAGGGGAAATTCCTACGAGCAGTACTTC. It encodes CASSRHRGNSYEQYF.